What follows are 26 T cell receptor beta chains derived from one specimen sequenced in a study of T cells in tuberculosis. Libraries were prepared by immunoSEQ multiplex PCR; TCRdb keeps only in-frame clonotypes and omits some of them. The sample carries approximately 10,000 clones, around 94% recorded once. The sequenced material came from PBMCs. The receptors were sampled from an adult with tuberculosis.

The chain uses TRBV7-3 and TRBJ2-1; a possible D gene is TRBD2 (7 bases). CDR3 size: 13 residues. V was pared by 3 bases and J by 9 bases, with 12 bases between. CDR1 and CDR2 (germline): SGHTA, FQGTGA. The CDR3 spells CASSLAGASEQFF. The CDR3 DNA reads as TGTGCCAGCAGCTTGGCGGGGGCCTCTGAGCAGTTCTTC.

This clone was seen more than once but under ten times. The chain couples TRBV19 to TRBJ1-2, with a tentative D call TRBD1 (5 bases). The germline V gene encodes CDR1 LNHDA and CDR2 SQIVND (reference sequence). Trimming cost V 0 bases and J 2 bases, with 7 bases left between them. The CDR3 has 14 residues. The CDR3 region is CASSIDRQNYGYTF. The CDR3 DNA is TGTGCCAGTAGTATAGATCGACAGAACTATGGCTACACCTTC.

The rearrangement links TRBV5-1 to TRBJ2-2; 7 nucleotides align to TRBD2. Germline V lookup: CDR1 SGHRS, CDR2 YFSETQ. The CDR3 runs to 16 residues. Trimming took 0 bases from V and 7 from J; bases not matched to a gene: 9. The CDR3 spells CASSLVGRGYDGELFF. Written as DNA, the CDR3 is TGCGCCAGCAGCTTGGTGGGGCGGGGGTACGACGGGGAGCTGTTTTTT.

This clone was seen only once. The chain carries TRBV21-1 and TRBJ2-1; the D call TRBD1 from the table was never checked on the DNA. TRBV21-1 is noted as a pseudogene. There are 16 residues in the CDR3. This CDR3 is CASSKEETGLGNEQFF. The CDR3 region has the DNA TGTGCCAGCAGCAAAGAGGAGACAGGGCTTGGGAATGAGCAGTTCTTC.

This chain joins TRBV19 and TRBJ2-1; perhaps TRBD1 as D (6 bases). The germline V gene has CDR1 LNHDA and CDR2 SQIVND (reference sequence). This CDR3 has 17 residues. V lost 3 bases, J lost 0 bases, and 15 bases lay in between. DNA of the CDR3: TGTGCCAGTAGTATGGGTTGGAAGGGGGTCTCCTACAATGAGCAGTTCTTC. Translating it yields CASSMGWKGVSYNEQFF.

The DNA for the CDR3 is TGTGCCAGCAGAAAGCAGGGAAGATCAAACTATGGCTACACCTTC. The encoded protein is CASRKQGRSNYGYTF. The chain employs TRBV6-5 and TRBJ1-2; perhaps TRBD1 as D (5 bases). Germline-derived CDR1 and CDR2 are MNHEY and SVGAGI. This CDR3 has 15 amino acids. With 6 bases removed from V and 2 bases from J, the gap between germline ends came to 16 bases.

The chain combines TRBV23-1 with TRBJ1-5; 8 bases map to TRBD1. TRBV23-1 is an ORF; its function is uncertain. V trimming: 8 bases; J trimming: 8 bases; junction bases outside the gene matches: 14. CDR3 length: 15 amino acids. CDR3 bases: TGCGCCAGCGGACCAAAGGACAGGGACGTGGAGCCCCAGCATTTT. Translated: CASGPKDRDVEPQHF.

This chain links TRBV27 with TRBJ1-6, with TRBD1 matching 8 bases. The CDR3 consists of 15 residues. Looked up from germline, CDR1 is MNHEY and CDR2 is SMNVEV (reference sequence). The trim removed 6 bases at V and 8 bases at J, leaving 9 bases unmatched. The CDR3 DNA sequence: TGTGCCAGCAGCCAAACCAGGGGGCTCTATTCACCCCTCCACTTT. Its protein product is CASSQTRGLYSPLHF.

J is TRBJ1-5 and V is TRBV2; D gene ambiguous. The length of the CDR3 is 15 residues. V shed 5 bases and J shed 1 base, with 12 bases lying between them. Looked up from germline, CDR1 is SNHLY and CDR2 is FYNNEI. The CDR3 loop is CASSRAGGSNQPQHF. CDR3 bases: TGTGCCAGCAGTCGGGCAGGCGGGAGCAATCAGCCCCAGCATTTT.

The rearrangement joins TRBV5-8 to TRBJ2-4, with 11 bases fitting TRBD2. CDR1 SGHTS and CDR2 YDEGEE come from the germline V gene. The CDR3 sequence is 15 residues long. J gave up 8 bases and V 4 bases, and 8 bases lay outside the gene matches. CDR3 region: CASSQTSGSWDIQYF. The CDR3 DNA sequence: TGTGCCAGCAGCCAAACTAGCGGGAGCTGGGACATTCAGTACTTC.

The chain is built from TRBV9 and TRBJ2-7, with D possibly TRBD2 on 6 matching bases. V lost 4 bases and J lost 5, with 19 bases in between. This CDR3 is 15 amino acids long. Germline V gene sequence: CDR1 SGDLS, CDR2 YYNGEE. The CDR3 nucleotides are TGTGCCAGCAGCCCCCAGGCCGGGACTCGGCACGAGCAGTACTTC. This codes for CASSPQAGTRHEQYF.

The V and J genes are TRBV6-5 and TRBJ1-1, with D tentatively TRBD1 (6 bases). Germline-derived CDR1 and CDR2 are MNHEY and SVGAGI. The CDR3 covers 15 residues. V lost 7 bases and J lost 0, with 15 bases in between. DNA for the CDR3: TGTGCCAGCACCCCGGGGGGGGCCCTGAACACTGAAGCTTTCTTT. It yields the protein CASTPGGALNTEAFF.

This chain links TRBV19 with TRBJ2-3; D perhaps matches TRBD1 (5 bases). CDR3 length: 15 residues. Germline CDR1 and CDR2: LNHDA and SQIVND (reference sequence). V was trimmed by 2 bases and J by 2 bases, leaving 11 bases between them. The CDR3 reads CASSILQGFTDTQYF. Here the CDR3 DNA reads TGTGCCAGTAGTATACTCCAGGGTTTCACAGATACGCAGTATTTT.

This clone was seen more than once but under ten times. The V call is TRBV19, the J call TRBJ2-7, with TRBD2 matching 7 bases. After removal of 1 base from V and 1 base from J, the junction contained 4 bases not matched to a gene. This CDR3 region has 15 residues. Germline CDR1 LNHDA, CDR2 SQIVND (reference sequence). The DNA for the CDR3 is TGTGCCAGTAGTATAGGCAGCGGGATTTCCTACGAGCAGTACTTC. Its translation: CASSIGSGISYEQYF.

The chain carries TRBV13 and TRBJ2-2; the match to TRBD2 covers 7 bases. Per the germline V gene, CDR1 is PRHDT and CDR2 is FYEKMQ (reference sequence). There are 15 residues in the CDR3. V was pared by 4 bases and J by 6 bases, with 8 bases of the junction left unmatched. The CDR3 spells CASSWEGRGPGELFF. The CDR3 bases are TGTGCCAGCAGCTGGGAGGGGCGCGGTCCCGGGGAGCTGTTTTTT. The entire variable domain, with the rest obtained from reference TRBV13 and TRBJ2-2, is as follows: AAGVIQSPRHLIKEKRETATLKCYPIPRHDTVYWYQQGPGQDPQFLISFYEKMQSDKGSIPDRFSAQQFSDYHSELNMSSLELGDSALYFCASSWEGRGPGELFFGEGSRLTVL.

V usage is TRBV5-8 and J usage is TRBJ2-3; 9 positions match TRBD2. Germline V gene lookup returns CDR1 SGHTS and CDR2 YDEGEE. The trim removed 0 bases at V and 3 bases at J, leaving 8 bases unmatched. The CDR3 sequence is 17 residues long. CDR3 residues: CASSLGAGGPSTDTQYF. The CDR3 DNA reads as TGTGCCAGCAGCTTGGGGGCGGGAGGGCCCTCGACAGATACGCAGTATTTT.

The chain uses TRBV9 and TRBJ2-3; 9 nucleotides agree with TRBD2. The germline V gene encodes CDR1 SGDLS and CDR2 YYNGEE. Trimming cost V 6 bases and J 6 bases; bases outside gene matches: 5. The CDR3 loop spans 13 amino acids. CDR3 sequence reads: CASTREGTDTQYF. CDR3 coding DNA: TGTGCCAGCACGCGGGAGGGGACGGATACGCAGTATTTT.

The chain recombines TRBV18 with TRBJ1-1; the D gene is possibly TRBD1 (5 bases). CDR3 length: 14 amino acids. Trimming took off 6 bases at V and 1 base at J, with 12 bases between the two ends. The germline gives CDR1 KGHSH, CDR2 LQKENI. Here the CDR3 reads CASSRQRQNTEAFF. CDR3 sequence (DNA): TGTGCCAGCTCCCGACAGCGCCAGAACACTGAAGCTTTCTTT.

The genes are TRBV11-2 and TRBJ1-1, with D possibly being TRBD1 (5 bases). Trimming cost V 1 base and J 4 bases, with 16 bases left between them. Germline assignment: CDR1 SGHAT and CDR2 FQNNGV. The CDR3 is 16 residues long. CDR3 in amino acids: CASSLAGGRLSTEAFF. In DNA, the CDR3 is TGTGCCAGCAGCTTAGCGGGGGGGAGGTTGAGCACTGAAGCTTTCTTT.

V and J are TRBV7-6 and TRBJ1-2; D is perhaps TRBD1 (6 bases). The CDR3 has 15 residues. Trimming shortened V by 1 base and J by 8 bases, and 17 bases separated the two germline ends. In germline, CDR1 is SGHVS, CDR2 FNYEAQ. CDR3 nucleotides: TGTGCCAGCAGCTTAGGGGAGGGGGGATCTGGAGGCTACACCTTC. It translates to CASSLGEGGSGGYTF.

This clone was picked up one time. This chain links TRBV7-9 with TRBJ2-5; weak D call: TRBD2 (6 bases). This CDR3 spans 16 amino acids. Germline assignment: CDR1 SEHNR and CDR2 FQNEAQ (reference sequence). Trimming shortened V by 1 base and J by 5 bases, and 17 bases separated the two germline ends. Here the CDR3 reads CASSLERGLGGETQYF. The CDR3 DNA follows: TGTGCCAGCAGCTTAGAGAGGGGACTGGGAGGCGAGACCCAGTACTTC.

The chain couples TRBV21-1 to TRBJ2-2; TRBD2, the table's D call, lacks a check against the DNA. TRBV21-1 is a listed pseudogene. The length of the CDR3 is 16 residues. The CDR3 loop reads CASPEGLAGGTGELFF. The CDR3 nucleotides are TGTGCCAGTCCCGAAGGACTAGCGGGAGGTACCGGGGAGCTGTTTTTT.

The V call is TRBV10-3, the J call TRBJ2-2; D unresolved. This CDR3 is built from 16 residues. V dropped 6 bases and J dropped 2 bases, with 16 bases sitting between them. The germline CDR1 and CDR2 sequences are ENHRY and SYGVKD. The DNA of the CDR3 is TGTGCCATCAGGGATACAGTGAACCGTAACACCGGGGAGCTGTTTTTT. This codes for CAIRDTVNRNTGELFF.

V is TRBV5-4 and J is TRBJ2-5, with D possibly TRBD2 on 6 matching bases. In germline, CDR1 is SGHNT, CDR2 YYREEE (reference sequence). Trimming stripped 3 bases from V and 5 bases from J, with 14 bases between. The CDR3 contains 14 residues. This CDR3 reads CASSSQEGTETQYF. CDR3 in DNA: TGTGCCAGCAGCTCCCAGGAGGGTACGGAGACCCAGTACTTC.

The chain is built from TRBV13 and TRBJ2-3; D gene uncertain. CDR1 is PRHDT, CDR2 FYEKMQ, per germline (reference sequence). This CDR3 region has 13 residues. V lost 0 bases, J lost 2 bases, and 3 bases lay in between. The CDR3 DNA sequence: TGTGCCAGCAGCTTAGGCCTCACAGATACGCAGTATTTT. This gives the protein CASSLGLTDTQYF.

The J gene is TRBJ2-3, the V gene TRBV5-1; 9 nucleotides align to TRBD2. CDR1 and CDR2 from the germline V gene are SGHRS and YFSETQ. Trimming took 4 bases from V and 0 from J; bases not matched to a gene: 9. The CDR3 has 17 amino acids. The CDR3 here is CASSLGVAGASTDTQYF. The CDR3 DNA sequence: TGCGCCAGCAGCCTGGGGGTAGCGGGGGCTAGCACAGATACGCAGTATTTT.